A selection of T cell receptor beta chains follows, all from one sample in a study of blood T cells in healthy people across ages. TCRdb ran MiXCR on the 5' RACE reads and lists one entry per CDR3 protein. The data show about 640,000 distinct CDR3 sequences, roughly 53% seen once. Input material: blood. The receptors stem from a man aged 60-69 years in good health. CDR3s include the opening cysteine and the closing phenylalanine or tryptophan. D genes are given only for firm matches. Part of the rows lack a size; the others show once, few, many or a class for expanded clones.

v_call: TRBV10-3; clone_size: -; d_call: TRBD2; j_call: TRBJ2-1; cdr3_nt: TGTGCCATCAGGGGGGAGGGTGAGCAGTTCTTC; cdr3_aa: CAIRGEGEQFF
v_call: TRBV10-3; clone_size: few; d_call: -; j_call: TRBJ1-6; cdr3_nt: TGTGCCATCAGCTCGGACGGACAGAGCTCCTATAATTCACCCCTCCACTTT; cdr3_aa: CAISSDGQSSYNSPLHF
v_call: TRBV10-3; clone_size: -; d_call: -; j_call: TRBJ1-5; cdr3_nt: TGTGCCATCAGCGCTTCGGGAAGGGTTAGCAATCAGCCCCAGCATTTT; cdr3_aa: CAISASGRVSNQPQHF
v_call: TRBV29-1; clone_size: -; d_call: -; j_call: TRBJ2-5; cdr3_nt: TGCAGCGTTGACGGGCAAGGGGGAGAGACCCAGTACTTC; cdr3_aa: CSVDGQGGETQYF
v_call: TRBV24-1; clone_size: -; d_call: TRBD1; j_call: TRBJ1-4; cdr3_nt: TGTGCCACCACCCTGACAGGGCGCAATGAAAAACTGTTTTTT; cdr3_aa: CATTLTGRNEKLFF
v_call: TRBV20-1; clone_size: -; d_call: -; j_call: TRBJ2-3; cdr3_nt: TGCAGTGCTAGGTCCGGGGTCCAAGATACGCAGTATTTT; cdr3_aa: CSARSGVQDTQYF
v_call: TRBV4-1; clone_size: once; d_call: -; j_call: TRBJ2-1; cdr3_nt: TGCGCCAGCAGCCAAGATCTCAGGGTGGGGAAACCCTACAATGAGCAGTTCTTC; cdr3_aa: CASSQDLRVGKPYNEQFF
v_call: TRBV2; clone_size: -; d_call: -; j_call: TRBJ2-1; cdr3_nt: TGTGCCAGCACCCGACTCCCTCCGGCTAACAATGAGCAGTTCTTC; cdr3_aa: CASTRLPPANNEQFF
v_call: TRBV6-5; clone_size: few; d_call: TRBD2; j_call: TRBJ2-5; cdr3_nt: TGTGCCAGCAGTTTAACGCCGGGACTAGAGACGCAAGAGACCCAGTACTTC; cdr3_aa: CASSLTPGLETQETQYF
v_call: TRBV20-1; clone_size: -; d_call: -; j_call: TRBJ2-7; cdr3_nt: TGCAGTGCTGGGGGCGGGGCCTACGAGCAGTACTTC; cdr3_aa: CSAGGGAYEQYF
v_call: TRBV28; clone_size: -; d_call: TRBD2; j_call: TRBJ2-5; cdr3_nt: TGTGCCAGCAGTGTGAATAGCGGGGGGGCTCGAGAGACCCAGTACTTC; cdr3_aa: CASSVNSGGARETQYF
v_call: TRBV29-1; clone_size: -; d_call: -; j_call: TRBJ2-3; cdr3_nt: TGCAGCCCCCGAGGGCTCCGCACAGATACGCAGTATTTT; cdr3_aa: CSPRGLRTDTQYF
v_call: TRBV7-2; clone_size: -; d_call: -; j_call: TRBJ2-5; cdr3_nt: TGTGCCAGCAGCCCGTGGTTTAGCGGAGAAGAGACCCAGTACTTC; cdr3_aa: CASSPWFSGEETQYF
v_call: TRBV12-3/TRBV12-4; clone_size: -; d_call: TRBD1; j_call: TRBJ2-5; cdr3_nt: TGTGCCAGCAATGGACAGGGGGCCGGAGAGACCCAGTACTTC; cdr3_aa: CASNGQGAGETQYF
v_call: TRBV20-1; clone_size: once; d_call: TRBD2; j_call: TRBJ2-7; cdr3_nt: TGCAGTGCTAGAGATCACCGGCTAGCGGGGGAGGGGACCTGCGAGCAGTACTTC; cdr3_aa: CSARDHRLAGEGTCEQYF
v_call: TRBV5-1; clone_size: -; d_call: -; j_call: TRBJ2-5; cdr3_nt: TGCGCCAGCAAAGGGGATGGTCAAGAGACCCAGTACTTC; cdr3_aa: CASKGDGQETQYF
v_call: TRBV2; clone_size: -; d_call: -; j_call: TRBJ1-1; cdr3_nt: TGTGCCAGCAGTCAAGTCTCGCAAAGGGCTTTCTTT; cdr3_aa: CASSQVSQRAFF
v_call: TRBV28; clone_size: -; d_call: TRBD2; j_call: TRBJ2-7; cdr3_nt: TGTGCCAGCAGTATAGCCGCGGGGGGGCGGAATGAGCAGTACTTC; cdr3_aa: CASSIAAGGRNEQYF
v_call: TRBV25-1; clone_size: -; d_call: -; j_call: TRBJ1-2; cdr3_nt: TGTGCCAGCAACCCCCAGGGAGGGAATGGCTACACCTTC; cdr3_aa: CASNPQGGNGYTF
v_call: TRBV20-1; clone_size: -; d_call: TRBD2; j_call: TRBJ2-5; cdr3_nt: TGCAGTGCTAATCGACTAGCGGGAGTTGAGACCCAGTACTTC; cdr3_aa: CSANRLAGVETQYF
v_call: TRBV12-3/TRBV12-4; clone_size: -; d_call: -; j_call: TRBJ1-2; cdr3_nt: TGTGCCAGCAGTCCCCCACAGCGGCACTATGGCTACACCTTC; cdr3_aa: CASSPPQRHYGYTF
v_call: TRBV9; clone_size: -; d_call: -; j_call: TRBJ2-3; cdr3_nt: TGTGCCGGCAGCGTGGAGGACGATACGCAGTATTTT; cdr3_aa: CAGSVEDDTQYF
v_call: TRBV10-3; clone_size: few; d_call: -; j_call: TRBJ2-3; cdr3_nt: TGTGCCATCAGTGAGGGCAGGCTCACAGATACGCAGTATTTT; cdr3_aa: CAISEGRLTDTQYF
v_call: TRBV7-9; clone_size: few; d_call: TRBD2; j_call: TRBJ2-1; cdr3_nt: TGTGCCAGCAGCCCGCCCGGGCTAGCGGGCTACAATGAGCAGTTCTTC; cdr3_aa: CASSPPGLAGYNEQFF
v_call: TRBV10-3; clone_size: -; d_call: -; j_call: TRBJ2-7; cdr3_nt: TGTGCCATCGGGGCCACCTCCTACGAGCAGTACTTC; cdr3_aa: CAIGATSYEQYF
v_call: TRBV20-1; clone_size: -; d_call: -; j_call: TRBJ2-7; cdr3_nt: TGCAGTGCTAGAAGCCCCCGGGGTCCCTACGAGCAGTACTTC; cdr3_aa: CSARSPRGPYEQYF
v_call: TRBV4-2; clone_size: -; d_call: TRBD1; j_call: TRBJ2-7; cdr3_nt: TGTGCCAGCAGCCAAGGGGACAGGAACTCCTACGAGCAGTACTTC; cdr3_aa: CASSQGDRNSYEQYF
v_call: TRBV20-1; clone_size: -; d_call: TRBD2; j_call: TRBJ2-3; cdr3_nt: TGCAGTGCCATGGGGGCGGGGGGATCCACAGATACGCAGTATTTT; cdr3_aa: CSAMGAGGSTDTQYF
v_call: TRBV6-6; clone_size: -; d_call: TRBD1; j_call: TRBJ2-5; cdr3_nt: TGTGCCAGCAGTTACACCGGGACAGGGCTAGAGACCCAGTACTTC; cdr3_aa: CASSYTGTGLETQYF
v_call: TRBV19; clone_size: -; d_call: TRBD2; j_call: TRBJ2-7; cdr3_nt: TGTGCCAGCAACCCTCTAGCGGGGGGGCTCGACGAGCAGTACTTC; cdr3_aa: CASNPLAGGLDEQYF
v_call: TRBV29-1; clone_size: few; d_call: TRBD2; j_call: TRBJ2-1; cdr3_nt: TGCAGCGTTGATCCCTCAGCGGGGGGGCCATATGAGCAGTTCTTC; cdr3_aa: CSVDPSAGGPYEQFF
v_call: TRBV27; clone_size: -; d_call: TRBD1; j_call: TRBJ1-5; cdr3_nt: TGTGCCAGCAGAACACAGGGGCGGGGCAATCAGCCCCAGCATTTT; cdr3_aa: CASRTQGRGNQPQHF
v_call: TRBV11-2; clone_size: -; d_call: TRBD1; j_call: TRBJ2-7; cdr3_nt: TGTGCCAGCAGCTTGATCAGGGGGAAGGGCGAGCAGTACTTC; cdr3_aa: CASSLIRGKGEQYF